This TCR beta chain was retrieved from a study of T cell repertoires in cytomegalovirus infection (dated by TCRdb to the late 2010s). Concerning the study at large: Donor HLA type was relevant to the analysis, because carriage of CMV infection together with the matching HLA type was indicated by public TCR beta signatures.

The germline ends are 11 bases apart after V is trimmed by 0 bases and J by 4 bases. The germline V gene encodes CDR1 SGHAT and CDR2 FQNNGV. The CDR3 holds 15 amino acids from the cysteine to the phenylalanine. Only the CDR3 portion is preserved as DNA: 45 bases, with reading frame beginning at the first base. At least ten counts were recorded for this clonotype. The antigen it recognizes is unknown. No per-base quality is available; no much larger clone lies one base away. Summary of the overall study and its limitations: The ex vivo response was dominated by HLA-C-restricted CMV-specific TCR beta clonotypes, and the single most frequent clonotype in two of eight donors was supplied by these HLA-C-restricted clonotypes. In both this cohort and an independent cohort of more than 350 donors, the cumulative frequency of public TCR beta family members distinguished carriers of CMV infection plus the relevant HLA type.

Sequencing used an Illumina HiSeq 1500. In-frame beta chains were kept once TCRdb had trimmed the public reads at Q25 with fastp and called clones with MiXCR. Every distinct CDR3 protein forms one entry, paired with its most common genes and DNA. The sample records about 150,000 distinct CDR3 sequences, 23% of which are singletons. The ten largest clones represent roughly 11% of the sample. The sequence came from a human donor in good health (CMV status not recorded). Some clones in this sample may be carry-over from other donors' samples. Sequencing was performed on PBMCs. The rearranged chain carries TRBV11-2 and TRBJ2-3, with the D gene not confidently named. For the CDR3, the sequence is CASSLEGNPPDTQYF. The sequenced DNA is TGTGCCAGCAGCTTAGAAGGGAACCCTCCAGATACGCAGTATTTT.